The 7 T cell receptor beta chains below were found in one sample sequenced in a study of T-cell memory formation after mild COVID-19. MiXCR, run by TCRdb on the 5' RACE reads, gives a single entry per CDR3 protein. The sample gives tens of thousands of distinct CDR3 sequences, 16% of which show up once; roughly 30% is in the top ten. The sample was PBMCs or a T cell subset sorted from them (not recorded which). Receptors originate from an adult woman who had mild COVID-19 (a few samples of this study predate the infection). Cell type and time point are not known.

This clonotype was observed a few times. The genes are TRBV7-9 and TRBJ2-1; maybe TRBD1 (5 bases). Germline assignment: CDR1 SEHNR and CDR2 FQNEAQ (reference sequence). Trimming took off 4 bases at V and 7 bases at J, with 14 bases between the two ends. The CDR3 sequence is 14 residues long. The CDR3 loop reads CASSSPGWINEQFF. The CDR3 bases are TGTGCCAGCAGCTCTCCAGGGTGGATAAATGAGCAGTTCTTC.

This rearrangement joins TRBV4-1 to TRBJ1-5; the match to TRBD1 covers 9 bases. The CDR3 covers 15 residues. After removal of 3 bases from V and 2 bases from J, the junction contained 2 bases not matched to a gene. Germline V CDR1 and CDR2: MGHRA, YSYEKL. CDR3 region: CASSQGQGGNQPQHF. The CDR3 bases are TGCGCCAGCAGCCAGGGACAGGGCGGCAATCAGCCCCAGCATTTT.

This chain links TRBV27 with TRBJ2-7; 9 bases line up with TRBD1. The germline gives CDR1 MNHEY, CDR2 SMNVEV (reference sequence). V was clipped by 4 bases and J by 2 bases; unmatched bases: 6. This CDR3 is built from 15 residues. In DNA, the CDR3 is TGTGCCAGCAGTTGGGGGGGACAGGGTCCCTACGAGCAGTACTTC. This gives the protein CASSWGGQGPYEQYF.

This sequence joins TRBV24-1 and TRBJ1-5, with a tentative D call TRBD1 (6 bases). This CDR3 contains 13 residues. From germline, CDR1 is KGHDR and CDR2 SFDVKD. Deletions cut 7 bases from V and 7 bases from J, with 13 bases between. The chain's CDR3 is CATSPGGQQPQHF. The CDR3 region has the DNA TGTGCCACCAGCCCGGGGGGGCAACAGCCCCAGCATTTT.

V is TRBV7-9 and J is TRBJ2-7; either TRBD1 or TRBD2 may supply D (6 bases each). The V end was cut by 9 bases, the J end by 4 bases, with 19 bases between. Germline V CDR1 and CDR2: SEHNR, FQNEAQ (reference sequence). The CDR3 totals 14 residues. CDR3 region: CARSEVGGTYEQYF. DNA for the CDR3: TGTGCCAGAAGCGAAGTAGGCGGGACATACGAGCAGTACTTC.

The gene calls are TRBV4-1 and TRBJ2-7, with D unclear. Germline loops: CDR1 MGHRA, CDR2 YSYEKL. The CDR3 loop spans 14 amino acids. Deletions cut 1 base from V and 0 bases from J, with 7 bases between. For the CDR3, the DNA is TGCGCCAGCAGCCAAGCGGGCCACTCCTACGAGCAGTACTTC. Translated: CASSQAGHSYEQYF.

This clonotype was counted a few times. This CDR3 is CASRTLRDSRSQFF. Here the CDR3 DNA reads TGTGCCAGCAGAACCCTCAGGGACTCCCGGAGTCAGTTCTTC. The J gene is TRBJ2-1, the V gene TRBV6-2 or TRBV6-3, with D tentatively TRBD2 (6 bases). Germline V gives CDR1 MNHEY, CDR2 SVGEGT. The V end was cut by 6 bases, the J end by 13 bases, with 22 bases between. This CDR3 is 14 amino acids long.